This T cell receptor beta chain was sequenced for a study of neurological immune-mediated disorders. The study's findings and limits: According to phylogenetic grouping, one related-CDR3 cluster, a possible signature, contained the repertoires of 18 of 34 multiple sclerosis patients.

The CDR3 spans 14 residues. Ten or more counts support this clonotype. Its matching antigen is unknown. Each CDR3 protein is one row after TCRdb ran MiXCR on the 5' RACE reads. The sample has 55,000 or so distinct CDR3 sequences; more than 4% are singletons. The chain uses TRBV21-1 and TRBJ2-3; the table's TRBD2 call for D was not verified on the DNA. TRBV21-1 is termed a pseudogene. The sequence was obtained from a man in his forties or fifties with multiple sclerosis. Sample: PBMCs. The CDR3 is CASTRGRSTDTQYF. CDR3 sequence (DNA): TGTGCCAGCACGCGGGGAAGGAGCACAGATACGCAGTATTTT.